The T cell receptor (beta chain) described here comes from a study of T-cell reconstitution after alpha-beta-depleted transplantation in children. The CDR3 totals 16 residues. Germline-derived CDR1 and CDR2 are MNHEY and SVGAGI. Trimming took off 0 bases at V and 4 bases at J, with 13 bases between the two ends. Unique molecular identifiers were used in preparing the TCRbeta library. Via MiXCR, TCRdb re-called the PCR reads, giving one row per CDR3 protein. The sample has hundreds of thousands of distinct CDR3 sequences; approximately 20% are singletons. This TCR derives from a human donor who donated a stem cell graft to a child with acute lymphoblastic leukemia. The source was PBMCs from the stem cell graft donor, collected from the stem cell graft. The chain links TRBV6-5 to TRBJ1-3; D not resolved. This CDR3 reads CASSYSSVVGGNTIYF. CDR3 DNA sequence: TGTGCCAGCAGTTACTCGTCGGTCGTGGGCGGAAACACCATATATTTT.